The rows below give T cell receptor beta chains drawn from one sample of a study of cytomegalovirus exposure and HLA in healthy donors. TCRdb keeps only in-frame clones here, not all; method: immunoSEQ multiplex PCR. The sample holds 130,000 or so clones, around 77% seen once. The sequencing sample was made of PBMCs. These receptors originate from a woman aged 55 to 70 in good health and CMV-seronegative. Each CDR3 is given with its conserved first and last residue. A D gene is named only where the DNA matches it firmly. The size of a clone is reported for some rows only, either as once, few or many, or as a class for expanded clones.

TRBV6-5	NA	TRBD1	TRBJ1-5	TGTGCCAGCAGTCCCGACAGGGGAAACCAGCCCCAGCATTTT	CASSPDRGNQPQHF
TRBV7-8	NA	TRBD1	TRBJ2-2	TGTGCCAGCAGCCCTCAGGGGGCGGTCACCGGGGAGCTGTTTTTT	CASSPQGAVTGELFF
TRBV5-5	NA	TRBD1	TRBJ2-2	TGTGCCAGCAGCTTGTGGCGTACAGGGGCGAACACCGGGGAGCTGTTTTTT	CASSLWRTGANTGELFF
TRBV7-2	NA	NA	TRBJ2-5	TGTGCCAGCAGCTTACATGGGACTGTGAAGGAGACCCAGTACTTC	CASSLHGTVKETQYF
TRBV5-1	NA	NA	TRBJ2-7	TGCGCCAGCAGCTTGGTAGGAGACCCAGAGTACGAGCAGTACTTC	CASSLVGDPEYEQYF
TRBV5-1	NA	TRBD2	TRBJ2-2	TGCGCCAGTCGTAGGGCCGGGACTAAGAACACCGGGGAGCTGTTTTTT	CASRRAGTKNTGELFF
TRBV5-4	NA	TRBD1	TRBJ2-7	TGTGCCAGCAGCTTGCCGCCGGGACAGTCCTACGAGCAGTACTTC	CASSLPPGQSYEQYF
TRBV7-3	NA	NA	TRBJ2-3	TGTGCCAGCAGCTTACCCGGGGAGGCGGGAAGGACAGATACGCAGTATTTT	CASSLPGEAGRTDTQYF
TRBV11-2	NA	NA	TRBJ1-1	TGTGCCAGCAGCTTAACTACGAACACTGAAGCTTTCTTT	CASSLTTNTEAFF
TRBV6-1	few	TRBD2	TRBJ2-5	TGTGCCAGCAGTGAGTGGGCGGGAGGCGAGTACTTC	CASSEWAGGEYF
TRBV5-1	NA	NA	TRBJ1-2	TGCGCCAGCAACATGGCAGGAACGAACTATGGCTACACCTTC	CASNMAGTNYGYTF
TRBV29-1	NA	NA	TRBJ2-7	TGCAGCGTTCACCGGGGCTCCTACGAGCAGTACTTC	CSVHRGSYEQYF
TRBV7-6	NA	TRBD2	TRBJ2-3	TGTGCCAGCAGCTCCCGGACTAGCGGACCCACAGATACGCAGTATTTT	CASSSRTSGPTDTQYF
TRBV5-1	NA	TRBD1	TRBJ1-1	TGCGCCAGCAGCTTGGACAGGGGGAACACTGAAGCTTTCTTT	CASSLDRGNTEAFF
TRBV19	few	NA	TRBJ1-1	TGTGCCAGTAGAAGAAGAGATGCGAACACTGAAGCTTTCTTT	CASRRRDANTEAFF
TRBV27	few	TRBD2	TRBJ2-1	TGTGCCAGCTCGAAGCGGGGTGCCGAACGTGAGCAGTTCTTC	CASSKRGAEREQFF
TRBV5-1	NA	NA	TRBJ2-7	TGCGCCAGCAGCTCCACTCATGGGCCTTCCTACGAGCAGTACTTC	CASSSTHGPSYEQYF
TRBV28	NA	TRBD1	TRBJ1-2	TGTGCCAGCAGATACAGGGGTAACTATGGCTACACCTTC	CASRYRGNYGYTF
TRBV4-1	once	NA	TRBJ1-2	TGCGCCAGCAGCCTCCAGACAGGTCAAGGTGGTGGCTACACCTTC	CASSLQTGQGGGYTF
TRBV6-1	NA	NA	TRBJ1-4	TGTGCCAGCAGTGATAACTGGGGGGTAGAGGAAAAACTGTTTTTT	CASSDNWGVEEKLFF
TRBV5-1	NA	TRBD2	TRBJ2-5	TGCGCCAGCAGCCCAAGTTTAGCGGGAGAGACCCAGTACTTC	CASSPSLAGETQYF
TRBV5-6	NA	NA	TRBJ1-5	TGTGCCAGCAGCTTAGGGGGTACGATCCAGCAGCCCCAGCATTTT	CASSLGGTIQQPQHF
TRBV2	once	NA	TRBJ2-5	TGTGCCAGCAATTTCTGGGACTCCTCAGGGAGTGGTGGGGAGACCCAGTACTTC	CASNFWDSSGSGGETQYF
TRBV27	NA	NA	TRBJ2-2	TGTGCCAGCAGTTTAACCCCGGACAGACTCACCGGGGAGCTGTTTTTT	CASSLTPDRLTGELFF
TRBV2	NA	TRBD2	TRBJ2-3	TGTGCCAGCAGTGAATTACTAGCGGGGGGCACAGATACGCAGTATTTT	CASSELLAGGTDTQYF
TRBV11-2	NA	NA	TRBJ2-3	TGTGCCAGCAGCCCCCTCCTTTCCACAGATACGCAGTATTTT	CASSPLLSTDTQYF
TRBV29-1	once	NA	TRBJ2-7	TGCAGCGTTGAAGCTCAAAAACGGCAGGGGTCATACGAGCAGTACTTC	CSVEAQKRQGSYEQYF
TRBV6-5	once	NA	TRBJ2-1	TGTGCCAGCAGTTACGTTGTAGGGAGCTCCTACAATGAGCAGTTCTTC	CASSYVVGSSYNEQFF
TRBV15	NA	NA	TRBJ1-2	TGTGCCACCAGCAGCGCCGCCAGGGTCAGCTACACCTTC	CATSSAARVSYTF
TRBV7-6	NA	TRBD1	TRBJ2-3	TGTGCCAGCAGCTTCGCATATCGAGGACAGGGGCCAGATACGCAGTATTTT	CASSFAYRGQGPDTQYF
TRBV5-6	once	NA	TRBJ1-1	TGTGCCAGCAGCTTGGCGTGGCGCGGAGAAGCTTTCTTT	CASSLAWRGEAFF
TRBV9	once	NA	TRBJ1-6	TGTGCCAGCAGCCCGCGGTGGGGGGGGAATAATTCACCCCTCCACTTT	CASSPRWGGNNSPLHF
TRBV28	NA	TRBD1	TRBJ1-2	TGTGCCAGCAGTCAGGACAGGGGAGGCTATGGCTACACCTTC	CASSQDRGGYGYTF
TRBV27	NA	NA	TRBJ1-5	TGTGCCAGCAGTTTATCAAGAGGGAATCAGCCCCAGCATTTT	CASSLSRGNQPQHF
TRBV6-1	NA	NA	TRBJ1-3	TGTGCCAGCAGTGAAGCGTGGGGCGGAAACACCATATATTTT	CASSEAWGGNTIYF
TRBV5-1	few	NA	TRBJ2-5	TGCGCCAGCAGCTTGGGTTTAGTTGGGGGACAACAAGAGACCCAGTACTTC	CASSLGLVGGQQETQYF
TRBV5-1	few	TRBD1	TRBJ2-7	TGCGCCAGCAGGACGGGACAGGGGTACGAGCAGTACTTC	CASRTGQGYEQYF
TRBV5-1	NA	TRBD2	TRBJ2-1	TGCGCCAGCAGCTTGGAGGCTAGCGGGAGCCCTGAGCAGTTCTTC	CASSLEASGSPEQFF
TRBV28	NA	TRBD2	TRBJ2-1	TGTGCCAGCAGTTTATCTCGCGGGAGGAACAATGAGCAGTTCTTC	CASSLSRGRNNEQFF
TRBV10-2	few	NA	TRBJ1-4	TGCGCCAGCAGACCAGGGTTCCGGTTGGCTGAAAAACTGTTTTTT	CASRPGFRLAEKLFF
TRBV18	NA	TRBD1	TRBJ1-3	TGTGCCAGCTCACCAATGACAGGGAGGACTGGAAACACCATATATTTT	CASSPMTGRTGNTIYF
TRBV9	NA	NA	TRBJ1-4	TGTGCCAGCAGCTCCGGCGGCGCAACTAATGAAAAACTGTTTTTT	CASSSGGATNEKLFF
TRBV14	NA	TRBD1	TRBJ1-1	TGTGCCAGCAGATTATATCAGGGGGGGAACACTGAAGCTTTCTTT	CASRLYQGGNTEAFF
TRBV29-1	NA	TRBD1	TRBJ2-3	TGCAGTTGCGGACAGGGGGCGCGGGCAGATACGCAGTATTTT	CSCGQGARADTQYF
TRBV18	NA	NA	TRBJ1-2	TGTGCCAGCTCACCGGACAAGGGCTATGGCTACACCTTC	CASSPDKGYGYTF
TRBV10-3	NA	TRBD1	TRBJ2-7	TGTGCCATCGAGACAGGGGCGGGGTACGAGCAGTACTTC	CAIETGAGYEQYF
TRBV29-1	NA	NA	TRBJ1-1	TGCAGCGTCGCCCAGGGATGGAACACTGAAGCTTTCTTT	CSVAQGWNTEAFF
TRBV29-1	NA	NA	TRBJ1-4	TGCAGCGTGGGTAGCCCCGGGAGGAGTGAAAAACTGTTTTTT	CSVGSPGRSEKLFF
TRBV2	few	TRBD1	TRBJ2-7	TGTGCCAGCAACGACAGGGGCTACGAGCAGTACTTC	CASNDRGYEQYF
TRBV14	NA	NA	TRBJ2-1	TGTGCCAGCAGCCAACGGTGGCAGGGAACTCGCAATGAGCAGTTCTTC	CASSQRWQGTRNEQFF
TRBV2	NA	NA	TRBJ1-5	TGTGCCAGCAGTGAAGAGATGAGTAGCAATCAGCCCCAGCATTTT	CASSEEMSSNQPQHF